Listed here are 10 T cell receptor beta chains from one sample, sequenced in a study of control samples from healthy donors and cancer patients. Clones were sequenced by immunoSEQ multiplex PCR, and TCRdb holds only the in-frame ones, with some missing. Of 80,000 to 100,000 clones in the sample, around three quarters are singletons; the top ten hold about 10%. The sequencing sample was made of blood. These receptors all come from a woman aged 25 to 39 in good health.

This rearrangement joins TRBV29-1 to TRBJ2-5; TRBD2 agrees at 12 bases. V dropped 2 bases and J dropped 5; count of bases not matched to a gene: 3. The CDR3 has 14 amino acids. The germline V gene encodes CDR1 SQVTM and CDR2 ANQGSEA. The CDR3 loop reads CSVEFLAGGETQYF. The CDR3, as DNA: TGCAGCGTTGAATTCCTAGCGGGGGGGGAGACCCAGTACTTC.

The chain recombines TRBV5-1 with TRBJ2-2; 10 bases map to TRBD2. Trimming cost V 2 bases and J 4 bases; bases outside gene matches: 11. Germline V CDR1 and CDR2: SGHRS, YFSETQ. The CDR3 sequence is 18 residues long. The CDR3 region is CASSFDSGGPRGTGELFF. The CDR3 nucleotides read TGCGCCAGCAGCTTCGATAGCGGGGGGCCACGTGGCACCGGGGAGCTGTTTTTT.

V usage is TRBV29-1 and J usage is TRBJ2-1; D remains ambiguous. The CDR3 sequence is 13 residues long. Per germline, CDR1 SQVTM and CDR2 ANQGSEA. Deletions cut 1 base from V and 7 bases from J, with 11 bases between. DNA of the CDR3: TGCAGCGTTGAAGCGTTCAGGAAGAATGAGCAGTTCTTC. Translated, it gives CSVEAFRKNEQFF.

V is TRBV10-3 and J is TRBJ1-1, with D possibly being TRBD1 (6 bases). The CDR3 extends over 14 amino acids. CDR1 is ENHRY, CDR2 SYGVKD, per germline. V dropped 8 bases and J dropped 0 bases, with 13 bases sitting between them. The CDR3 DNA reads TGTGCCATCCGACAGGCCCCCTTGAACACTGAAGCTTTCTTT. Translating it yields CAIRQAPLNTEAFF.

The rearrangement links TRBV19 to TRBJ1-2, with TRBD1 identical over 10 bases. CDR3 length equals 18 residues. The V gene's germline CDR1 is LNHDA and CDR2 SQIVND (reference sequence). V lost 7 bases and J lost 0; bases outside the gene matches: 14. DNA of the CDR3: TGTGCCAGTACTCTCCTGTGGGACAGGGGACGAACTAACTATGGCTACACCTTC. Its protein product is CASTLLWDRGRTNYGYTF.

The chain carries TRBV7-9 and TRBJ1-1; D may be TRBD1 (5 bases). The V gene lost 4 bases and the J gene lost 11 bases, with 20 bases spanning the gap. Per germline, CDR1 SEHNR and CDR2 FQNEAQ (reference sequence). The CDR3 contains 14 residues. The CDR3 DNA reads as TGTGCCAGCAGCTCACCCTCCCCCGGGACTAAGGCTTTCTTT. It specifies CASSSPSPGTKAFF.

The genes are TRBV6-5 and TRBJ1-6; D might be TRBD1 (6 bases). Germline-derived CDR1 and CDR2 are MNHEY and SVGAGI. The CDR3 is 13 amino acids. V was shortened by 5 bases and J by 8 bases, with 10 bases between the two germline ends. The CDR3 here is CASSQGMDSPLHF. CDR3 coding DNA: TGTGCCAGCAGTCAGGGGATGGATTCACCCCTCCACTTT.

V is TRBV11-3 and J is TRBJ2-7; D remains ambiguous. CDR3 size: 12 residues. Per germline, CDR1 SGHNT and CDR2 YENEEA. Trimming took 4 bases from V and 1 from J, leaving 5 bases between them. CDR3 in DNA: TGTGCCAGCAGCTCCGATTCCTACGAGCAGTACTTC. Encoded protein: CASSSDSYEQYF.

This clone has a single count. The chain has TRBV3-1 (or the pseudogene TRBV3-2) and TRBJ1-2, with unresolved D. The CDR3 consists of 15 residues. Trimming stripped 4 bases from V and 2 bases from J, with 14 bases between. Germline V gene lookup returns CDR1 LGHDT and CDR2 YNNKEL (reference sequence). This CDR3 reads CASSPTKSSNYGYTF. The CDR3, as DNA: TGTGCCAGCAGCCCGACAAAAAGCTCGAACTATGGCTACACCTTC.

The chain carries TRBV30 and TRBJ1-2; D is ambiguous. CDR3 length: 13 residues. V was clipped by 2 bases and J by 1 base, with 8 bases between them. The germline gives CDR1 GTSNPN, CDR2 SVGIG (reference sequence). CDR3 loop: CAWSKVGNYGYTF. DNA of the CDR3: TGTGCCTGGAGTAAAGTTGGTAACTATGGCTACACCTTC.